The 29 T cell receptor beta chains below all came from one sample that was sequenced in a study of T cell repertoires in aging, cancer and after chemotherapy. Amplification of TCR beta used genomic DNA extracted from peripheral blood. Multiplex touch-down PCR with TRB-A/B primers amplified rearranged V-D-J TRB sequences. Each CDR3 protein is one row after TCRdb ran MiXCR on the multiplex PCR reads. Here the sample spans 7,000 to 8,500 distinct CDR3 sequences, 54% being singletons. Sequenced material: blood. These receptors were collected from a human donor with a solid tumor.

V is TRBV12-3 or TRBV12-4 and J is TRBJ2-2; 8 bases fit TRBD1. V was pared by 5 bases and J by 5 bases, with 1 base of the junction left unmatched. The CDR3 contains 13 residues. The CDR3 nucleotides are TGTGCCAGCAGTCGACAGGGGACCGGGGAGCTGTTTTTT. It encodes CASSRQGTGELFF.

The chain couples TRBV9 to TRBJ1-3; no definite D call. The V gene lost 3 bases and the J gene lost 4 bases, with 11 bases spanning the gap. The CDR3 is made up of 14 amino acids. Per germline, CDR1 SGDLS and CDR2 YYNGEE. The CDR3 region is CASSAQDLGNTIYF. The CDR3 region has the DNA TGTGCCAGCAGCGCCCAGGATTTGGGAAACACCATATATTTT.

CDR3 sequence: CASGIGGAEQYF. The DNA for the CDR3 is TGTGCCAGCGGCATCGGGGGGGCCGAGCAGTACTTC. The V and J genes are TRBV6-5 and TRBJ2-7; 8 bases map to TRBD2. Germline V gene sequence: CDR1 MNHEY, CDR2 SVGAGI. The V gene end was trimmed by 8 bases and the J gene end by 6 bases; junction bases not matched to a gene: 6. CDR3 size: 12 residues.

The CDR3 coding sequence is TGCAGTGCTAGAGACCCGACAGGGGGGAATTCACCCCTCCACTTT. Its translation is CSARDPTGGNSPLHF. V gene TRBV20-1 combines with J gene TRBJ1-6; 9 positions agree with TRBD1. After removal of 0 bases from V and 7 bases from J, the junction contained 4 bases not matched to a gene. Looked up from germline, CDR1 is DFQATT and CDR2 is SNEGSKA (reference sequence). This CDR3 region has 15 residues.

The V gene is TRBV7-9, the J gene TRBJ2-5, with TRBD2 matching 7 bases. Trimming took 3 bases from V and 5 from J; bases not matched to a gene: 3. Germline CDR1 is SEHNR and CDR2 is FQNEAQ (reference sequence). The CDR3 extends over 13 amino acids. CDR3 DNA: TGTGCCAGCAGCTTCGGACTAGACGAGACCCAGTACTTC. It specifies CASSFGLDETQYF.

This rearrangement joins TRBV4-3 to TRBJ1-1; the match to TRBD1 covers 7 bases. CDR1 is LGHNA, CDR2 YSLEER, per germline. CDR3 length: 16 amino acids. After removal of 0 bases from V and 1 base from J, the junction contained 5 bases not matched to a gene. In DNA form, the CDR3 reads TGCGCCAGCAGCCAAGATTGGGACAGACCGAACACTGAAGCTTTCTTT. As protein: CASSQDWDRPNTEAFF.

The rearrangement links TRBV7-2 to TRBJ2-7, with 10 bases matching TRBD1. This CDR3 has 15 residues. Trimming took 6 bases from V and 5 from J; bases not matched to a gene: 10. The germline V gene encodes CDR1 SGHTA and CDR2 FQGNSA. The CDR3 nucleotides are TGTGCCAGCAGGACAGACAGGGGGCGCAGTAACGAGCAGTACTTC. Translation: CASRTDRGRSNEQYF.

The V and J genes are TRBV19 and TRBJ2-3; the match to TRBD2 covers 11 bases. Looked up from germline, CDR1 is LNHDA and CDR2 is SQIVND (reference sequence). Trimming cost V 6 bases and J 7 bases; bases outside gene matches: 6. The CDR3 is 14 amino acids. The CDR3 DNA reads TGTGCCAGTAGACTAGCGACTAGCGGGAATACGCAGTATTTT. It translates to CASRLATSGNTQYF.

The rearrangement joins TRBV6-2 or TRBV6-3 to TRBJ1-5; a possible D gene is TRBD1 (5 bases). The germline gives CDR1 MNHEY, CDR2 SVGEGT. The V and J ends lost 6 bases and 7 bases respectively, with 19 bases between them. The CDR3 has 15 residues. For the CDR3, the DNA is TGTGCCAGCAGCCCCCTTAAGGCGGGGGAGCAGCCCCAGCATTTT. It is translated as CASSPLKAGEQPQHF.

The V call is TRBV5-1, the J call TRBJ2-5; 7 bases are shared with TRBD1. V gave up 0 bases and J gave up 5 bases; unmatched junction bases: 7. This CDR3 region has 15 residues. Per the germline V gene, CDR1 is SGHRS and CDR2 is YFSETQ. Here the CDR3 DNA reads TGCGCCAGCAGCTTGGTTACAGGGGTGGGTGAGACCCAGTACTTC. This gives the protein CASSLVTGVGETQYF.

This chain links TRBV24-1 with TRBJ2-7, with TRBD1 matching 9 bases. CDR1 KGHDR and CDR2 SFDVKD come from the germline V gene. The CDR3 totals 15 residues. J gave up 2 bases and V 8 bases, and 9 bases lay outside the gene matches. CDR3: CATKQRTGEAYEQYF. The CDR3 DNA reads as TGTGCCACCAAGCAGAGGACAGGGGAAGCCTACGAGCAGTACTTC.

V and J are TRBV2 and TRBJ1-5; D gene uncertain. The CDR3 loop spans 12 amino acids. The V and J ends lost 10 bases and 0 bases respectively, with 7 bases between them. Germline CDR1 SNHLY, CDR2 FYNNEI. As DNA, the CDR3 is TGTGCCATCTCAGATAGCAATCAGCCCCAGCATTTT. As protein: CAISDSNQPQHF.

This clonotype was counted only a few times. The rearrangement joins TRBV11-3 to TRBJ2-2; D is uncertain. Trimming took 3 bases from V and 7 from J, leaving 6 bases between them. The germline V gene encodes CDR1 SGHNT and CDR2 YENEEA. This CDR3 contains 12 residues. CDR3 sequence reads: CASSFSGGELFF. CDR3 sequence (DNA): TGTGCCAGCAGCTTTTCTGGCGGGGAGCTGTTTTTT.

This chain links TRBV28 with TRBJ1-1; the match to TRBD1 covers 8 bases. Trimming took 3 bases from V and 3 from J; bases not matched to a gene: 6. Germline V gene lookup returns CDR1 MDHEN and CDR2 SYDVKM. The CDR3 contains 15 residues. The CDR3 loop is CASSFLPTGDTEAFF. CDR3 nucleotide sequence: TGTGCCAGCAGTTTCCTCCCGACAGGGGACACTGAAGCTTTCTTT. Full variable domain (remainder filled in from reference TRBV28 and TRBJ1-1): DVKVTQSSRYLVKRTGEKVFLECVQDMDHENMFWYRQDPGLGLRLIYFSYDVKMKEKGDIPEGYSVSREKKERFSLILESASTNQTSMYLCASSFLPTGDTEAFFGQGTRLTVV.

The chain recombines TRBV29-1 with TRBJ1-1, with 9 bases matching TRBD1. Germline values: CDR1 SQVTM, CDR2 ANQGSEA. Germline trimming cut 4 bases from V and 9 bases from J; bases unmatched to any gene: 3. This CDR3 is 11 amino acids long. The CDR3 region is CSVGGTGQAFF. The DNA for the CDR3 is TGCAGCGTTGGAGGGACAGGGCAAGCTTTCTTT.

The chain employs TRBV30 and TRBJ1-1; 8 bases line up with TRBD1. Germline V gives CDR1 GTSNPN, CDR2 SVGIG (reference sequence). CDR3 length equals 13 residues. V dropped 1 base and J dropped 6; count of bases not matched to a gene: 4. CDR3 sequence (DNA): TGTGCCTGGAGTGAACAGGGGGGATCTGAAGCTTTCTTT. Translated: CAWSEQGGSEAFF.

V and J are TRBV20-1 and TRBJ2-1; 10 nucleotides agree with TRBD2. Trimming cost V 5 bases and J 4 bases; bases outside gene matches: 5. The CDR3 contains 14 residues. The V gene's germline CDR1 is DFQATT and CDR2 SNEGSKA (reference sequence). CDR3 nucleotide sequence: TGCAGTGCTTCTAGCGGGAGCGTTTACAATGAGCAGTTCTTC. Translated: CSASSGSVYNEQFF.

The chain links TRBV20-1 to TRBJ2-2; unclear D gene. The germline gives CDR1 DFQATT, CDR2 SNEGSKA (reference sequence). The CDR3 is 9 residues long. The CDR3 spells CRPTGELFF. In DNA, the CDR3 is TGCAGACCCACCGGGGAGCTGTTTTTT.

This chain uses TRBV28 with TRBJ1-1, with D uncertain. The V gene's germline CDR1 is MDHEN and CDR2 SYDVKM. The CDR3 extends over 13 amino acids. Trimming shortened V by 2 bases and J by 1 base, and 5 bases separated the two germline ends. The CDR3 reads CASSLTANTEAFF. DNA of the CDR3: TGTGCCAGCAGTTTAACGGCGAACACTGAAGCTTTCTTT.

This chain uses TRBV6-6 with TRBJ1-3, with D possibly TRBD1 on 5 matching bases. The CDR3 sequence is 15 residues long. CDR1 and CDR2 (germline): MNHNY, SVGAGI (reference sequence). Trimming cost V 1 base and J 2 bases, with 9 bases left between them. For the CDR3, the DNA is TGTGCCAGCAGTTACTGGGGGAGGGCTGGAAACACCATATATTTT. Translated, it gives CASSYWGRAGNTIYF.

This rearrangement joins TRBV6-5 to TRBJ2-2; D may match TRBD1 or TRBD2 (5 bases each). V was cut by 9 bases and J by 0 bases, with 11 bases left in between. This CDR3 comprises 14 residues. Germline V gene data show CDR1 as MNHEY and CDR2 as SVGAGI. CDR3 sequence reads: CASRGRTNTGELFF. Written as DNA, the CDR3 is TGTGCCAGTCGGGGACGGACGAACACCGGGGAGCTGTTTTTT.

Written as DNA, the CDR3 is TGTGCCACCAGTGATTCCTACCCGACTAGCGGGAGGGGTAACACCGGGGAGCTGTTTTTT. As protein: CATSDSYPTSGRGNTGELFF. The chain links TRBV24-1 to TRBJ2-2; 14 bases are a match to TRBD2. This CDR3 comprises 20 residues. Trimming took 2 bases from V and 2 from J; bases not matched to a gene: 9. Per germline, CDR1 KGHDR and CDR2 SFDVKD.

V and J are TRBV6-5 and TRBJ1-1; a possible D gene is TRBD1 (6 bases). V shed 5 bases and J shed 4 bases, with 14 bases lying between them. Germline CDR1 MNHEY, CDR2 SVGAGI. This CDR3 contains 14 residues. CDR3 protein: CASSKNREGTEAFF. The CDR3 nucleotides read TGTGCCAGCAGTAAAAACAGGGAGGGCACTGAAGCTTTCTTT.

The chain carries TRBV6-1 and TRBJ2-5; D is ambiguous. The CDR3 runs 15 residues. Germline CDR1 is MNHNS and CDR2 is SASEGT. V was pared by 3 bases and J by 5 bases, with 16 bases between. DNA of the CDR3: TGTGCCAGCAGTGAGTCTCCCGGGTTCCAGGAGACCCAGTACTTC. It yields the protein CASSESPGFQETQYF.

The chain couples TRBV6-5 to TRBJ2-1; 8 nucleotides match TRBD2. V was pared by 4 bases and J by 4 bases, with 12 bases of the junction left unmatched. Germline V gene data show CDR1 as MNHEY and CDR2 as SVGAGI. The CDR3 consists of 17 residues. The DNA of the CDR3 is TGTGCCAGCAGTTTATCTCCCGTGGAGCGGGAGTACAATGAGCAGTTCTTC. Translated: CASSLSPVEREYNEQFF.

The chain joins TRBV10-3 to TRBJ2-7; D is uncertain. The germline CDR1 and CDR2 sequences are ENHRY and SYGVKD. CDR3 length equals 15 residues. Trimming took 0 bases from V and 1 from J, leaving 10 bases between them. DNA for the CDR3: TGTGCCATCAGTGAGTCCTATGTAGGATCCTACGAGCAGTACTTC. It translates to CAISESYVGSYEQYF.

This rearrangement joins TRBV5-1 to TRBJ2-7; no firm D call. V dropped 1 base and J dropped 0 bases, with 8 bases sitting between them. In germline, CDR1 is SGHRS, CDR2 YFSETQ. The CDR3 totals 14 residues. CDR3 sequence reads: CASSLQATSYEQYF. CDR3 sequence (DNA): TGCGCCAGCAGCTTGCAGGCGACCTCCTACGAGCAGTACTTC.

V usage is TRBV6-5 and J usage is TRBJ2-3, with a tentative D call TRBD2 (7 bases). Germline V lookup: CDR1 MNHEY, CDR2 SVGAGI. Trimming left V 4 bases short and J 0 bases short, with 20 bases between. The CDR3 loop spans 18 amino acids. In nucleotides, the CDR3 is TGTGCCAGCAGTTTAGGGAGGGGATGGGGGGCGAGCACAGATACGCAGTATTTT. Amino acid sequence: CASSLGRGWGASTDTQYF.

This rearrangement joins TRBV7-2 to TRBJ1-4; maybe TRBD1 (5 bases). Deletions cut 0 bases from V and 6 bases from J, with 14 bases between. CDR3 length: 16 residues. Germline V lookup: CDR1 SGHTA, CDR2 FQGNSA. The CDR3: CASSLALGGGDEKLFF. CDR3 coding DNA: TGTGCCAGCAGCTTAGCGCTTGGGGGAGGGGATGAAAAACTGTTTTTT.